This is a list of T cell receptor beta chains from one sample in a study of blood T cell repertoires in COVID-19. Sequencing used immunoSEQ multiplex PCR; TCRdb keeps in-frame clones, though not all of them. In the table there are 150,000 or so clones, over 80% of which are singletons. The sequencing input was PBMCs or T cells enriched from blood (not recorded which). These receptors came from a woman aged 55-70 years who had recovered from COVID-19. The CDR3 runs from the conserved cysteine through the conserved F or W. D genes are given only for firm matches. Not all rows give a size; the values are once, few, many and, for expanded clones, a class.

size,D,V,J,CDR3
-,TRBD1,TRBV12-3/TRBV12-4,TRBJ1-1,CASSLGDRNVFF
-,-,TRBV7-9,TRBJ1-1,CASSPGTKITGAEAFF
-,-,TRBV3-1/TRBV3-2,TRBJ2-5,CASSQAPMETQYF
few,-,TRBV19,TRBJ1-1,CASRTTESRNTEAFF
few,TRBD1,TRBV18,TRBJ2-7,CASSLGQGDNEQYF
-,TRBD1,TRBV6-5,TRBJ2-3,CASSSPGLTGADTQYF
few,-,TRBV7-2,TRBJ1-5,CASSLLANSNQPQHF
-,TRBD2,TRBV24-1,TRBJ2-7,CATGPGGRGSYEQYF
-,-,TRBV7-9,TRBJ1-5,CASSEDSRGNQPQHF
-,TRBD1,TRBV6-2/TRBV6-3,TRBJ1-2,CASSYSTLTGIYGYTF
-,TRBD1,TRBV9,TRBJ1-1,CASSLGGLMNTEAFF
-,TRBD2,TRBV28,TRBJ2-7,CASSLSSGRAREQYF
-,TRBD2,TRBV7-9,TRBJ2-1,CASSLREGSYNEQFF
-,TRBD2,TRBV7-9,TRBJ2-4,CASSSGLAGDRDIQYF
-,-,TRBV2,TRBJ1-1,CASSYSVAFF
-,TRBD2,TRBV3-1/TRBV3-2,TRBJ2-7,CASSLGLAREQYF
-,-,TRBV7-9,TRBJ1-1,CASSFSGDTEAFF
-,TRBD1,TRBV5-1,TRBJ1-2,CASSTGQWDGYTF
-,TRBD2,TRBV11-2,TRBJ2-3,CASSFLATSGSTDTQYF
-,TRBD2,TRBV3-1/TRBV3-2,TRBJ2-7,CASSQEQGLAVLF
-,-,TRBV6-6,TRBJ1-1,CASSYSQGNTEAFF
once,TRBD1,TRBV6-5,TRBJ2-1,CASSSLDRVFF
-,TRBD1,TRBV28,TRBJ1-2,CASSTDRVVDYGYTF
-,TRBD2,TRBV11-2,TRBJ2-1,CASSLRGTSGIGEQFF
-,TRBD2,TRBV5-1,TRBJ2-3,CASSLHRTSGLTDTQYF
-,-,TRBV30,TRBJ2-2,CAWFRRGRTGELFF
-,TRBD2,TRBV28,TRBJ2-3,CASSPGTSIYTQYF
-,-,TRBV10-3,TRBJ1-2,CAIKGRDLWGYTF
-,TRBD1,TRBV24-1,TRBJ1-5,CATSDPDREWNQPQHF
once,TRBD2,TRBV5-1,TRBJ2-5,CASSLAGSGIGETQYF
-,-,TRBV5-1,TRBJ1-2,CASSFPGVYGYTF
-,TRBD1,TRBV2,TRBJ2-5,CASRGQGQPQETQYF
once,TRBD2,TRBV5-1,TRBJ2-3,CASSPIAGGITDTQYF
-,-,TRBV7-3,TRBJ2-2,CASSFLAGANTGELFF
-,TRBD1,TRBV19,TRBJ2-1,CASSPGQGAPGEQFF
-,-,TRBV19,TRBJ2-5,CASRPDIGETQYF
-,TRBD1,TRBV5-1,TRBJ1-1,CASSWTGLNTEAFF
few,-,TRBV30,TRBJ2-3,CAWRLQAIGTDTQYF
-,-,TRBV6-5,TRBJ1-6,CASTKGRGGNSPLHF
-,TRBD2,TRBV5-1,TRBJ2-1,CASSAISGTSYNEQFF
-,-,TRBV28,TRBJ1-4,CASSSSPGGSEEKLFF
once,-,TRBV5-4,TRBJ1-2,CASSLEVSEGYTF